Reported below is one T cell receptor beta chain. Antigen: not known. The PCR used 60 Vbeta and 13 Jbeta primers. TCRdb's copy holds only in-frame clones and misses some; the assay was immunoSEQ multiplex PCR. The sample table sets out more than 65,000 clones. This sample is drawn from a study of cytomegalovirus exposure and HLA in healthy donors. Study observations and caveats: A later analysis reportedly found fewer N-insertions in an Asian-associated ancestry cluster than the roughly 670-donor mean. In a later analysis, at a false discovery rate of 0.05, some 15,000 TCR beta sequences were associated with HLA alleles.

The clonotype was recovered from a man between 40 and 49 years old in good health and CMV-seronegative. Sequenced input: PBMCs.

The CDR3 DNA follows: TGTGCCAGTAATAGAGGACAGGGCTCCTACAATGAGCAGTTCTTC. Its protein is CASNRGQGSYNEQFF. The genes are TRBV19 and TRBJ2-1, with TRBD1 identical over 8 bases. CDR1 and CDR2 (germline): LNHDA, SQIVND (reference sequence). The CDR3 totals 15 residues. With V trimmed by 7 bases and J by 0 bases, 5 bases remained unmatched.